Listed here are 17 T cell receptor beta chains from one sample, sequenced in a study of blood T cell repertoires in COVID-19. Some clones are missing from TCRdb's copy, which holds only in-frame ones; the method was immunoSEQ multiplex PCR. The table has about 220,000 clones, around 91% seen once. Sequenced sample: PBMCs or T cells enriched from blood (not recorded which). These receptors all come from a woman aged 18-29 years in a cohort exposed to, infected with or recovered from COVID-19 (not recorded which).

This clone was seen only a few times. The same CDR3 can be traced to other DNA sequences in this sample. The gene calls are TRBV7-3 and TRBJ1-1; TRBD1 might be the D (6 bases). The ends were cut back, 3 bases at V and 1 base at J, with 6 bases in the middle. Germline CDR1 is SGHTA and CDR2 is FQGTGA. This CDR3 is 13 amino acids long. In DNA, the CDR3 is TGTGCCAGCAGCTTGGACAGGAACACTGAAGCTTTCTTT. It codes for CASSLDRNTEAFF.

The chain couples TRBV30 to TRBJ2-7, with D possibly matching TRBD1 (6 bases). The V end was cut by 5 bases, the J end by 2 bases, with 7 bases between. The CDR3 runs to 11 residues. In germline, CDR1 is GTSNPN, CDR2 SVGIG (reference sequence). In nucleotides, the CDR3 is TGTGCCTGGGGACAGACCTACGAGCAGTACTTC. This sequence encodes CAWGQTYEQYF.

V and J are TRBV10-3 and TRBJ1-1; D possibly corresponds to TRBD1 (6 bases). V gave up 6 bases and J gave up 4 bases, with 12 bases separating them. The germline V gene encodes CDR1 ENHRY and CDR2 SYGVKD. The CDR3 totals 13 residues. This CDR3 is CAISPGQVTEAFF. The CDR3 coding sequence is TGTGCCATCAGCCCGGGACAAGTCACTGAAGCTTTCTTT.

The chain recombines TRBV11-3 with TRBJ2-7; 7 bases fit TRBD2. This CDR3 is built from 16 residues. The germline V gene encodes CDR1 SGHNT and CDR2 YENEEA. The V gene end was trimmed by 5 bases and the J gene end by 0 bases; junction bases not matched to a gene: 10. This CDR3 reads CASSPQPSGSSYEQYF. CDR3 nucleotide sequence: TGTGCCAGCAGCCCTCAGCCTAGCGGAAGCTCCTACGAGCAGTACTTC.

This clone was seen once. The genes are TRBV4-2 and TRBJ1-2, with 7 nucleotides matching TRBD1. Germline V lookup: CDR1 LGHNA, CDR2 YNFKEQ. V was pared by 2 bases and J by 7 bases, with 10 bases of the junction left unmatched. The CDR3 contains 15 residues. The chain's CDR3 is CASSQQGTATIGYTF. The DNA of the CDR3 is TGTGCCAGCAGCCAACAAGGGACAGCGACCATTGGCTACACCTTC.

The chain has TRBV28 and TRBJ1-2, with TRBD1 as a possible D gene (6 bases). The CDR3 has 13 amino acids. The ends were cut back, 7 bases at V and 2 bases at J, with 11 bases in the middle. CDR1 and CDR2 (germline): MDHEN, SYDVKM. CDR3 in DNA: TGTGCCAGCATTCCTGACAGGAACTATGGCTACACCTTC. Translation: CASIPDRNYGYTF.

This clone was counted between two and nine times. This chain joins TRBV19 and TRBJ2-7; 7 bases are shared with TRBD1. Losses at the gene ends were 6 bases for V and 1 base for J; bases not matched to a gene: 0. The CDR3 sequence is 12 residues long. The germline CDR1 and CDR2 sequences are LNHDA and SQIVND (reference sequence). The CDR3 DNA follows: TGTGCCAGTAGACAGGGGTCCTACGAGCAGTACTTC. Translated: CASRQGSYEQYF.

V gene TRBV24-1 combines with J gene TRBJ2-1; no clear D. The CDR3 spans 12 residues. Germline lookup yields CDR1 KGHDR and CDR2 SFDVKD. V was cut by 3 bases and J by 4 bases, with 3 bases left in between. The CDR3 loop is CATSDIYNEQFF. CDR3 nucleotide sequence: TGTGCCACCAGTGATATATACAATGAGCAGTTCTTC.

This clone was observed a handful of times. The rearrangement links TRBV24-1 to TRBJ2-1; 11 bases fit TRBD1. Germline loops: CDR1 KGHDR, CDR2 SFDVKD. V was pared by 4 bases and J by 6 bases, with 1 base of the junction left unmatched. The CDR3 has 14 residues. The CDR3 loop reads CATSDGTGGNEQFF. CDR3 sequence (DNA): TGTGCCACCAGTGACGGGACAGGGGGCAATGAGCAGTTCTTC.

The CDR3 coding sequence is TGTGCCAGCAGCTTCGGGACAGGGGGAAACACCATATATTTT. Its translation is CASSFGTGGNTIYF. This sequence joins TRBV7-2 and TRBJ1-3, with 9 bases that match TRBD1. Germline V gene lookup returns CDR1 SGHTA and CDR2 FQGNSA. CDR3 length: 14 amino acids. V shed 3 bases and J 4 bases; nucleotides not matched to a gene: 1.

The chain's CDR3 is CASSLNPQTGADTQYF. CDR3 DNA sequence: TGTGCCAGCAGTCTCAACCCTCAGACGGGGGCAGATACGCAGTATTTT. V is TRBV28 and J is TRBJ2-3; TRBD2 might be the D (6 bases). Germline CDR1 is MDHEN and CDR2 is SYDVKM. Trimming left V 5 bases short and J 4 bases short, with 19 bases between. The length of the CDR3 is 16 residues.

The chain couples TRBV3-1 (or the pseudogene TRBV3-2) to TRBJ2-4, with 8 bases lining up with TRBD2. The CDR3 has 15 residues. Per germline, CDR1 LGHDT and CDR2 YNNKEL (reference sequence). The V and J ends lost 3 bases and 5 bases, in that order; junction bases with no gene match: 6. CDR3 nucleotide sequence: TGTGCCAGCAGCCACTCTCGGGGGGGCGAAAACATTCAGTACTTC. Protein: CASSHSRGGENIQYF.

The V and J genes are TRBV24-1 and TRBJ1-5; 11 positions agree with TRBD1. CDR1 and CDR2 (germline): KGHDR, SFDVKD. There are 16 residues in the CDR3. V dropped 4 bases and J dropped 7; count of bases not matched to a gene: 8. This CDR3 reads CATSDTDRGPRQPQHF. The CDR3 DNA sequence: TGTGCCACCAGTGACACGGACAGGGGGCCGCGACAGCCCCAGCATTTT.

This chain connects TRBV29-1 to TRBJ2-3; TRBD1 agrees at 7 bases. Germline trimming cut 6 bases from V and 0 bases from J; bases unmatched to any gene: 9. Germline CDR1 is SQVTM and CDR2 is ANQGSEA. The CDR3 runs to 15 residues. The CDR3 protein is CSVHNRGSSTDTQYF. CDR3 DNA sequence: TGCAGCGTCCACAACAGGGGATCTAGCACAGATACGCAGTATTTT.

A few counts support this clone. The chain has TRBV3-1 (or the pseudogene TRBV3-2) and TRBJ2-7, with TRBD2 matching 11 bases. The CDR3 has 15 amino acids. Germline trimming cut 4 bases from V and 2 bases from J; bases unmatched to any gene: 4. Germline V lookup: CDR1 LGHDT, CDR2 YNNKEL (reference sequence). CDR3: CASSPELAGAYEQYF. The CDR3 nucleotides are TGTGCCAGCAGCCCTGAACTAGCGGGAGCCTACGAGCAGTACTTC.

This clone has more than one count but fewer than ten. The V and J genes are TRBV7-8 and TRBJ1-1; no clear D. Germline CDR1 and CDR2: SGHVS and FQNEAQ. The CDR3 sequence is 13 residues long. The V end was cut by 4 bases, the J end by 2 bases, with 8 bases between. The CDR3 DNA sequence: TGTGCCAGCAGCTCACCAGGTAACACTGAAGCTTTCTTT. This translates into CASSSPGNTEAFF.

The chain couples TRBV29-1 to TRBJ2-1, with 14 bases matching TRBD2. This CDR3 region has 15 residues. Germline lookup yields CDR1 SQVTM and CDR2 ANQGSEA. With 7 bases clipped from V and 4 bases from J, the junction kept 6 bases outside the gene matches. The CDR3 sequence: CSAGTSGSTYNEQFF. CDR3 nucleotide sequence: TGCAGCGCCGGGACTAGCGGGAGTACTTACAATGAGCAGTTCTTC.